The clone carrying this T cell receptor beta chain qualifies as medium-sized. The antigen is not known. As an off-target read in a library built for alpha chains, this beta chain has a frequency of little significance. The data belong to a study of spatial heterogeneity in lung cancer. Study-wide findings and caveats: In tumors, expanded intratumoral alpha and beta TCR counts tracked mutation counts. Tracking of ubiquitous and regional nonsynonymous mutations by counts of ubiquitous and regional expanded TCRs, respectively, was seen.

The study tagged each TCR cDNA molecule with a unique molecular identifier. MiXCR, applied by TCRdb to the 5' RACE reads, yields one record per CDR3 protein. Counted here are approximately 5,500 distinct CDR3 sequences, approximately 15% occurring once; the ten biggest clones make up under 11%. Noted time point: sample taken at primary tumor resection. The donors were 72 patients with non-small cell lung cancer that was early-stage and untreated. The study sequenced unsorted whole RNA from tumor, nontumor lung or frozen PBMC. Trimming pared 1 base from V and 7 bases from J, leaving 11 bases between. This CDR3 has 14 amino acids. The V gene's germline CDR1 is MNHNS and CDR2 SASEGT.

The chain uses TRBV6-1 and TRBJ1-5; D unclear. The sequencing used lung tumor tissue, collected at surgery. The clonotype originates from a male donor with early-stage non-small cell lung cancer. CDR3 nucleotides: TGTGCCAGCAGTGAAGAAGTGGTCGGGCAGCCCCAGCATTTT. As protein: CASSEEVVGQPQHF.